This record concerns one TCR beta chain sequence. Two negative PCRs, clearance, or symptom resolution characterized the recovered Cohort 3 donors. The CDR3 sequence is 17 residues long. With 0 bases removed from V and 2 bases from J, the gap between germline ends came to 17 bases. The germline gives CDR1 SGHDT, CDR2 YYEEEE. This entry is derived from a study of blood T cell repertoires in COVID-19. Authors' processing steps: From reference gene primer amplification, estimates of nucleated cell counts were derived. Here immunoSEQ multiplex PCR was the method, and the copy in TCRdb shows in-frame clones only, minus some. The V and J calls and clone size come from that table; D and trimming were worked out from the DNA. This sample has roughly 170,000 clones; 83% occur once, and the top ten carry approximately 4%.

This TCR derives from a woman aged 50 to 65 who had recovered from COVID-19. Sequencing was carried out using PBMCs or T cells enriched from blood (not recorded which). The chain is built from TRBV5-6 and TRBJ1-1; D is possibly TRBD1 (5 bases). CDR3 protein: CASSLAGGAPINTEAFF. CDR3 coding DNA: TGTGCCAGCAGCTTGGCCGGTGGGGCCCCCATAAACACTGAAGCTTTCTTT.